The sequence of this T cell receptor (beta chain) was determined in a study of blood T cell repertoires in COVID-19. Study in general: The United States, Italy and Spain supplied acute and convalescent COVID-19 samples. Nucleic acid was either cDNA or gDNA, and it came from T cells, B-cell-depleted T cells, or PBMCs.

Clones were sequenced by immunoSEQ multiplex PCR, and TCRdb holds only the in-frame ones, with some missing. The table lists 95,000 to 150,000 clones, roughly 90% of them singletons. The specimen was peripheral blood. This TCR was recovered from a man in his forties with acute or convalescent COVID-19.

Written as DNA, the CDR3 is TGCGCCAGCAGGTGGGGCAGTTCTACAGGAGAGACCCAGTACTTC. It encodes CASRWGSSTGETQYF. The chain couples TRBV5-1 to TRBJ2-5, with a tentative D call TRBD1 (5 bases). Looked up from germline, CDR1 is SGHRS and CDR2 is YFSETQ. The V end lost 5 bases, the J end lost 4 bases, and 18 bases lay between the germline ends. The length of the CDR3 is 15 residues.